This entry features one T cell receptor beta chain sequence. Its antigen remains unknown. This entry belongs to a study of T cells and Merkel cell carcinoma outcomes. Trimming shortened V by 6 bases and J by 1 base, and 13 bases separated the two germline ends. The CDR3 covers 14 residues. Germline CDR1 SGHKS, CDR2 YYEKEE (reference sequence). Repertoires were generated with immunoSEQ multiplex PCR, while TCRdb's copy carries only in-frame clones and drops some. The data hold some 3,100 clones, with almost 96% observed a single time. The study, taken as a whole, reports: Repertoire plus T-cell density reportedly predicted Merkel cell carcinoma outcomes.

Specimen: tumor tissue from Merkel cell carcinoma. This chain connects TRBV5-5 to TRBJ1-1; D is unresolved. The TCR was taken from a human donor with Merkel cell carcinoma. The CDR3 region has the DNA TGTGCCAGCACCCCCCGGGGTCCGAACACTGAAGCTTTCTTT. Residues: CASTPRGPNTEAFF.